This is a list of T cell receptor beta chains from one sample in a study of CD8 T cells in Susac syndrome. TCRdb redid the calling of the immunoSEQ multiplex PCR reads with MiXCR, one entry per CDR3 protein. The sample consists of 100,000 or so distinct CDR3 sequences, around 95% of them appearing once. Sequencing input: CD8+ T cells from PBMCs. The receptors derive from a human donor with Susac syndrome. CDR3s include the opening cysteine and the closing phenylalanine or tryptophan. The D gene is left open where the match is weak. Expanded clones are given a class, and other clones once, few, many or no size at all.

size: .; D: TRBD2; V: TRBV7-2; J: TRBJ2-1; DNA: TGTGCCAGCAGTAGCGGGAGGGCCAATGAGCAGTTCTTC; CDR3: CASSSGRANEQFF
size: .; D: .; V: TRBV5-6; J: TRBJ2-1; DNA: TGTGCCAGCAGCAAGCCGGCGGAGTACAATGAGCAGTTCTTC; CDR3: CASSKPAEYNEQFF
size: .; D: TRBD1; V: TRBV6-6; J: TRBJ1-1; DNA: TGTGCCACCAGTTACCCACAGGGGCGCGATGACACTGAAGCTTTCTTT; CDR3: CATSYPQGRDDTEAFF
size: .; D: .; V: TRBV2; J: TRBJ2-5; DNA: TGTGCCAGCAGTGAACTCCCGGGGGCCCAGTACTTC; CDR3: CASSELPGAQYF
size: .; D: .; V: TRBV20-1; J: TRBJ2-5; DNA: TGCAGTGCTGATTCTTCAGATCGCGAAGAGACCCAGTACTTC; CDR3: CSADSSDREETQYF
size: .; D: .; V: TRBV3-1; J: TRBJ1-1; DNA: TGTGCCAGCAGTCAATCTAACCCCCCGGGGGCGGATGGATTTGGAGCTTTCTTT; CDR3: CASSQSNPPGADGFGAFF
size: .; D: TRBD2; V: TRBV20-1; J: TRBJ2-7; DNA: TGCAGTGCTAGAGCTGGACTAGCGGGAGCTGAACGCTACGAGCAGTACTTC; CDR3: CSARAGLAGAERYEQYF
size: once; D: TRBD1; V: TRBV6-4; J: TRBJ2-5; DNA: TGTGCCAGCAGTCCCGGGACAGGGGAGCAAGAGACCCAGTACTTC; CDR3: CASSPGTGEQETQYF
size: .; D: TRBD1; V: TRBV5-1; J: TRBJ2-5; DNA: TGCGCCAGCAGCTTCAGGGGGCTGGGAGAGACCCAGTACTTC; CDR3: CASSFRGLGETQYF
size: .; D: .; V: TRBV27; J: TRBJ2-5; DNA: TGTGCCAGCAGTTTGGGCGCACCAGGCCAAGAGACCCAGTACTTC; CDR3: CASSLGAPGQETQYF
size: .; D: TRBD1; V: TRBV4-1; J: TRBJ1-4; DNA: TGCGCCAGCAGCCAAAGTGGGACAGGAGAAAAACTGTTTTTT; CDR3: CASSQSGTGEKLFF
size: .; D: .; V: TRBV23-1; J: TRBJ1-5; DNA: TGCGCCAGCGGAGGGGGGGAGGGAGATCAGCCCCAGCATTTT; CDR3: CASGGGEGDQPQHF
size: .; D: TRBD2; V: TRBV25-1; J: TRBJ2-5; DNA: TGTGCCAGCAGTGACAGCGGGGGGCCGGAGACCCAGTACTTC; CDR3: CASSDSGGPETQYF
size: .; D: .; V: TRBV28; J: TRBJ1-5; DNA: TGTGCCAGCAGAGCTGATACTATCCAGCCCCAGCATTTT; CDR3: CASRADTIQPQHF
size: .; D: TRBD1; V: TRBV5-1; J: TRBJ2-1; DNA: TGCGCCAGCAGCTTACCGGGACAGTTCTACAATGAGCAGTTCTTC; CDR3: CASSLPGQFYNEQFF
size: .; D: .; V: TRBV3-1; J: TRBJ2-7; DNA: TGTGCCGCCTCGACGGGTGCATTCGGCTACGAGCAGTACTTC; CDR3: CAASTGAFGYEQYF
size: .; D: .; V: TRBV5-4; J: TRBJ2-7; DNA: TGTGCCAGCAGTTCTGACAGATACGAGCAGTACTTC; CDR3: CASSSDRYEQYF
size: .; D: .; V: TRBV27; J: TRBJ1-1; DNA: TGTGCCAGCAGTTTTAGGGTAGAGGGTGAAGCTTTCTTT; CDR3: CASSFRVEGEAFF
size: .; D: .; V: TRBV4-1; J: TRBJ2-2; DNA: TGCGCCTCACAAGTGGGCACCGGGGAGCTGTTTTTT; CDR3: CASQVGTGELFF
size: .; D: TRBD2; V: TRBV29-1; J: TRBJ2-3; DNA: TGCAGCGTGAAATGGGCGGGAGACGCCCCAGATACGCAGTATTTT; CDR3: CSVKWAGDAPDTQYF
size: .; D: .; V: TRBV11-2; J: TRBJ2-2; DNA: TGTGCCAGCACCCACTCAACCGGGGAGCTGTTTTTT; CDR3: CASTHSTGELFF
size: .; D: .; V: TRBV3-1; J: TRBJ2-5; DNA: TGTGCCAGCAGCCAAACACAGCTTGAAGAGACCCAGTACTTC; CDR3: CASSQTQLEETQYF
size: .; D: TRBD1; V: TRBV7-9; J: TRBJ2-1; DNA: TGTGCCAGCCGGGACAGGGAGCGCAATGAGCAGTTCTTC; CDR3: CASRDRERNEQFF
size: .; D: .; V: TRBV5-6; J: TRBJ1-6; DNA: TGTGCCAGCAGCTTGGAGCAGGATGTTTCACCCCTCCACTTT; CDR3: CASSLEQDVSPLHF
size: once; D: .; V: TRBV7-9; J: TRBJ2-7; DNA: TGTGCCGGAGGCAGGTCTACCTACGAGCAGTACTTC; CDR3: CAGGRSTYEQYF
size: .; D: .; V: TRBV4-1; J: TRBJ1-2; DNA: TGCGCCAGCAGCCCCTACGGGGTATATGGCTACACCTTC; CDR3: CASSPYGVYGYTF
size: .; D: .; V: TRBV20-1; J: TRBJ2-1; DNA: TGCAGTGCTAGAAACTCAGGGGAAGGTGAGCAGTTCTTC; CDR3: CSARNSGEGEQFF
size: few; D: .; V: TRBV11-3; J: TRBJ2-5; DNA: TGTGCCAGCAGTCTAGGACATCAAGAGACCCAGTACTTC; CDR3: CASSLGHQETQYF
size: .; D: .; V: TRBV29-1; J: TRBJ2-6; DNA: TGCAGCGTTGTTGGGGCCGGGGCCAACGTCCTGACTTTC; CDR3: CSVVGAGANVLTF
size: once; D: .; V: TRBV29-1; J: TRBJ1-2; DNA: TGCAGCGTTGAAGATTCGACGGGTGGCTACACCTTC; CDR3: CSVEDSTGGYTF
size: .; D: TRBD2; V: TRBV3-1; J: TRBJ2-2; DNA: TGTGCCAGCAGCCAAGATTTGGGACTAGCGGGAGTGATCACCGGGGAGCTGTTTTTT; CDR3: CASSQDLGLAGVITGELFF
size: .; D: TRBD1; V: TRBV29-1; J: TRBJ1-1; DNA: TGCAGCGTTCCACCTTGGACAGGGGAAACTGAAGCTTTCTTT; CDR3: CSVPPWTGETEAFF
size: .; D: .; V: TRBV7-3; J: TRBJ2-1; DNA: TGTGCCAGCAGCTTGGGAAACTACAATGAGCAGTTCTTC; CDR3: CASSLGNYNEQFF
size: .; D: TRBD1; V: TRBV27; J: TRBJ2-1; DNA: TGTGCCAGCAGTAGGGGGCCCGCCAGCAATGAGCAGTTCTTC; CDR3: CASSRGPASNEQFF
size: once; D: .; V: TRBV29-1; J: TRBJ2-1; DNA: TGCAGCGTTGAGGACAGCTCCTACAATGAGCAGTTCTTC; CDR3: CSVEDSSYNEQFF
size: .; D: .; V: TRBV15; J: TRBJ2-1; DNA: TGTGCCACCAGCAATCTCCAGGGCAATGAGCAGTTCTTC; CDR3: CATSNLQGNEQFF
size: .; D: .; V: TRBV7-7; J: TRBJ1-1; DNA: TGTGCCAGCAGCTTCAGGGTCCGGGACACTGAAGCTTTCTTT; CDR3: CASSFRVRDTEAFF
size: .; D: .; V: TRBV4-1; J: TRBJ2-7; DNA: TGCGCCAGCAGCCAAGGAGGAAGTGGCTACGAGCAGTACTTC; CDR3: CASSQGGSGYEQYF
size: .; D: TRBD2; V: TRBV29-1; J: TRBJ2-1; DNA: TGCAGCGCGAGGACTAGCGGGGACAATGAGCAGTTCTTC; CDR3: CSARTSGDNEQFF
size: .; D: TRBD1; V: TRBV6-1; J: TRBJ2-5; DNA: TGTGCCAGCAGCAACGGGGACAGTTTAGAGACCCAGTACTTC; CDR3: CASSNGDSLETQYF
size: .; D: .; V: TRBV5-4; J: TRBJ2-5; DNA: TGTGCCAGCAGCTTGGCCGGCGTAGGGGAAGAGACCCAGTACTTC; CDR3: CASSLAGVGEETQYF
size: .; D: .; V: TRBV4-1; J: TRBJ1-5; DNA: TGCGCCAGCAGCCAGACCCCAGTGGGAGGCAATCAGCCCCAGCATTTT; CDR3: CASSQTPVGGNQPQHF
size: .; D: .; V: TRBV20-1; J: TRBJ2-5; DNA: TGCAGTGCTAGGGAAGGACTAGAGACCCAGTACTTC; CDR3: CSAREGLETQYF
size: .; D: .; V: TRBV6-5; J: TRBJ1-1; DNA: TGTGCCAGCAGTGCACAGGGATCGAACACTGAAGCTTTCTTT; CDR3: CASSAQGSNTEAFF
size: .; D: TRBD2; V: TRBV4-1; J: TRBJ2-5; DNA: TGCGCCAGCAGCCAAGATTTAGCCCTAGCGGGGCAAGAGACCCAGTACTTC; CDR3: CASSQDLALAGQETQYF
size: .; D: .; V: TRBV5-8; J: TRBJ2-7; DNA: TGTGCCAGCAGTTTGAAACAGGCTTACGAGCAGTACTTC; CDR3: CASSLKQAYEQYF
size: .; D: TRBD2; V: TRBV12-3/TRBV12-4; J: TRBJ2-1; DNA: TGTGCCAGCAGTCCCCGGACTAGCGGGGGGAGTGAGCAGTTCTTC; CDR3: CASSPRTSGGSEQFF
size: .; D: .; V: TRBV7-9; J: TRBJ2-7; DNA: TGTGCCGGGGGACGGGCCGAGGGGAGCCTCGAGCAGTACTTC; CDR3: CAGGRAEGSLEQYF